The sequence of this TCR beta chain was determined in a study of blood T cell repertoires in COVID-19. Background on the study: The study drew acute and convalescent COVID-19 samples from the United States, Italy and Spain. Sources were T cells, B-cell-depleted T cells, or PBMCs; the material itself was cDNA or gDNA.

Germline assignment: CDR1 MNHNS and CDR2 SASEGT. V lost 2 bases to trimming and J lost 2 bases, with 9 bases between them. The CDR3 runs to 14 residues. Original methodology: Reference gene primer amplification gave estimated nucleated cell counts. Here immunoSEQ multiplex PCR was the method, and the copy in TCRdb shows in-frame clones only, minus some. That table furnishes V, J and clone size, whereas the DNA furnished D and trimming. The data contain some 100,000 clones, approximately 91% of them singletons. Specimen: peripheral blood. The receptor was isolated from a woman aged 60 to 75 with acute or convalescent COVID-19. The V call is TRBV6-1, the J call TRBJ2-5, with unresolved D. The CDR3 nucleotides read TGTGCCAGCAGTGAAATGGTCAGTCAAGAGACCCAGTACTTC. Amino acid sequence: CASSEMVSQETQYF.